This section outlines one T cell receptor beta chain sequence together with its context. The survey-level immunoSEQ assay was used. Every PCR reaction included synthetic inline CDR3 controls for all V-J pairings. Clones were read by immunoSEQ multiplex PCR, and TCRdb kept only the in-frame ones, dropping some. The profile shows roughly 30,000 clones, around 91% of them singletons. Time point reported: before natalizumab initiation. Every listed patient previously received interferon beta; all PML patients were women. T0 refers to blood drawn before natalizumab was first infused. This sample is drawn from a study of multiple sclerosis patients with progressive multifocal leukoencephalopathy. The source of this sequence is a human donor with multiple sclerosis. Sequenced material: PBMCs.

CDR3 in amino acids: CSADRDRNEQFF. The CDR3, as DNA: TGCAGCGCTGACAGGGATAGGAATGAGCAGTTCTTC. This chain uses TRBV29-1 with TRBJ2-1; 7 nucleotides align to TRBD1. Germline V CDR1 and CDR2: SQVTM, ANQGSEA. V was clipped by 7 bases and J by 7 bases; unmatched bases: 7. The CDR3 length is 12 residues.